This TCR beta chain derives from a study of OX40 agonist ivuxolimab in advanced cancers. In terms of the full investigation: The costimulatory receptor OX40 (CD134) was targeted by ivuxolimab, a fully human IgG2 agonistic monoclonal antibody. Intravenous ivuxolimab was administered to patients every 2 weeks at six dose levels: 0.01, 0.1, 0.3, 1.5, 3 and 10 mg/kg. Among the roughly 50 dose-escalation patients, some 20 had hepatocellular carcinoma, around 15 melanoma, 9 renal cell carcinoma and 9 head and neck cancer. In the dose-escalation cohort, around four fifths of patients were male, and the mean age was 60 years with a range of about 20 to 80. Patients were allowed to have had prior anti-PD-1, anti-PD-L1 or anti-CTLA-4 therapy, and less than 45% of the dose-escalation patients had previously received checkpoint inhibitors. Partial responses were achieved by three dose-escalation patients, of whom one had hepatocellular carcinoma and two had cutaneous melanoma. Peripheral TCRbeta sequencing aimed to test whether ivuxolimab altered TCR sequence diversity and caused clonal T-cell expansion. The paper reports the monotherapy dose-escalation portion (N = 52 patients) of the phase I ivuxolimab trial. The paper as a whole reports these results and caveats: At doses of 0.1 to 3.0 mg/kg, clonal expansion of both CD4+ and CD8+ blood T cells was observed from baseline to week 6. Low levels of normalized T-cell clonal expansion were also seen in some patients who did not respond. Antigen specificity was not determined for the clonally expanded peripheral T cells. Partial responders in the 0.1-3.0 mg/kg groups had among the lowest normalized peripheral clonal expansion, especially among CD8+ T cells. On average, CD8+ T cells showed more expanded clones than CD4+ T cells after ivuxolimab.

This clone was observed a single time. This clone's antigen is unknown. Per-base quality was not reported, and no clone a single base away is much larger than it. For sequencing of the TCRbeta CDR3 region, genomic DNA was extracted from the sorted cells. TCRbeta CDR3 regions were sequenced using the immunoSEQ Assay. Here the immuneACCESS table is served through TCRdb, limited to in-frame sequences with V and J called. Missing clones are a known gap in these copies; in checked studies unresolved V genes cover under half, and the rest lacks a known reason. The sample contains some 67,000 clones, roughly 87% of them found a single time. Roughly 5.8% of the sample belongs to the ten largest clones. Patients with a history of autoimmune disease or receiving systemic immunosuppression were excluded from the trial. Peripheral blood for TCR sequencing was collected from all dose cohorts at baseline, on cycle 4 day 1, and on cycle 7 day 1. The samples were taken from a phase I, first-in-human, multicenter, open-label dose-escalation trial of ivuxolimab. Adults with locally advanced or metastatic head and neck squamous cell, hepatocellular, melanoma or renal cell carcinoma were enrolled in the trial. Before TCR sequencing, CD4+ T cells and CD8+ T cells were sorted from peripheral blood as separate populations.

Per the germline V gene, MDHEN is the CDR1 and SYDVKM is the CDR2. Reading from cysteine to phenylalanine, the CDR3 counts 11 amino acids. Here the CDR3 DNA is all that survives: 33 bases in frame from base 1. The chain joins TRBV28 to TRBJ2-5; there is no confident call for the D gene. The J call is in doubt because the DNA end fits TRBJ2-7 better. The specimen was CD4+ or CD8+ T cells sorted from blood, collected in a trial of the OX40 agonist ivuxolimab. This clonotype originated in an adult with an advanced solid tumor such as melanoma, head and neck, liver or kidney cancer. The base sequence is TGTGCCAGCAGTCCCCGGAGCGAGCAGTACTTC. Translated, it gives CASSPRSEQYF.